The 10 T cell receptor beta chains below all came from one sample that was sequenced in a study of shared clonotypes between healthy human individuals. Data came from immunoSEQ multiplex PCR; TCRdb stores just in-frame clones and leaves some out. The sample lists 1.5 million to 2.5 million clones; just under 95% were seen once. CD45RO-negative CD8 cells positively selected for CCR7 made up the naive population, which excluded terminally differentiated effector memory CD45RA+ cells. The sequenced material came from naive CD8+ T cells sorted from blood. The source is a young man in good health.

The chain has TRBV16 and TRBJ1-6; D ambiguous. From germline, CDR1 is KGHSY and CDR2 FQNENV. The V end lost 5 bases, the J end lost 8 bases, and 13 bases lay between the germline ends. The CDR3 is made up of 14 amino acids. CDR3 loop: CASSASGSYSPLHF. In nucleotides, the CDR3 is TGTGCCAGCAGCGCTTCGGGTTCCTATTCACCCCTCCACTTT. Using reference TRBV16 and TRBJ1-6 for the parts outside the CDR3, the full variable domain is GEEVAQTPKHLVRGEGQKAKLYCAPIKGHSYVFWYQQVLKNEFKFLISFQNENVFDETGMPKERFSAKCLPNSPCSLEIQATKLEDSAVYFCASSASGSYSPLHFGNGTRLTVT.

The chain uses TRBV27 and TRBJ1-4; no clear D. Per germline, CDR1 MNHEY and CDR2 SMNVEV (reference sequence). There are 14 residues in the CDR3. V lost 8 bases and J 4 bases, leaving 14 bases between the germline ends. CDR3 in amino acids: CASGYGSLNEKLFF. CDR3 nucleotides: TGTGCCAGCGGGTACGGGAGCCTTAATGAAAAACTGTTTTTT.

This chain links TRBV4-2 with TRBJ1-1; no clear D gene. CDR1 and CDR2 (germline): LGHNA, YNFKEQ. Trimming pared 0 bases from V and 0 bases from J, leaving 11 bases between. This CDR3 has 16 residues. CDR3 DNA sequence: TGTGCCAGCAGCCAAGAAACAAGCGCCATGAACACTGAAGCTTTCTTT. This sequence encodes CASSQETSAMNTEAFF.

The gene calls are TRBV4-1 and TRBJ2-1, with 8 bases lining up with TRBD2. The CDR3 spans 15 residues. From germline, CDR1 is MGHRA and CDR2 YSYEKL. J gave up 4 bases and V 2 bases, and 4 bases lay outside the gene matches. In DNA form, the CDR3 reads TGCGCCAGCAGCCAACGACTAGCGCTTTACAATGAGCAGTTCTTC. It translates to CASSQRLALYNEQFF.

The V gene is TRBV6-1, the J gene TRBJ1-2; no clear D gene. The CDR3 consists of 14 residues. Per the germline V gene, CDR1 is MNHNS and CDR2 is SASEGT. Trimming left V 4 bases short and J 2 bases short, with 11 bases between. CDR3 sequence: CASSGAAVNYGYTF. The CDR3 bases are TGTGCCAGCAGTGGGGCAGCCGTAAACTATGGCTACACCTTC.

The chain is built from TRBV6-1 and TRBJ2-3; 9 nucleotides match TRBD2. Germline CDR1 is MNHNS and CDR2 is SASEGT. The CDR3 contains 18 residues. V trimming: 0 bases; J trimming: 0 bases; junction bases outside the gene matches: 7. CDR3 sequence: CASSEAFWLAGSTDTQYF. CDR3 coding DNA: TGTGCCAGCAGTGAAGCTTTTTGGCTAGCGGGGAGCACAGATACGCAGTATTTT.

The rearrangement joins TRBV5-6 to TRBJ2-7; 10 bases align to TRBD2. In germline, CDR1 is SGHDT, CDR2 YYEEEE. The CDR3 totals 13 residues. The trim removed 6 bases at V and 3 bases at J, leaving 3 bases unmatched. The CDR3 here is CASKREGDYEQYF. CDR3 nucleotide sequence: TGTGCCAGCAAGCGGGAGGGGGACTACGAGCAGTACTTC. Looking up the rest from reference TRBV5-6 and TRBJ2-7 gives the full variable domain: DAGVTQSPTHLIKTRGQQVTLRCSPKSGHDTVSWYQQALGQGPQFIFQYYEEEERQRGNFPDRFSGHQFPNYSSELNVNALLLGDSALYLCASKREGDYEQYFGPGTRLTVT.

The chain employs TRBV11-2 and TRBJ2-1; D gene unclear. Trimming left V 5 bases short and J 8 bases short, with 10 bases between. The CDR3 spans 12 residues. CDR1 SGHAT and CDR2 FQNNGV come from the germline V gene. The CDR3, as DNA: TGTGCCAGCAGCCTGGGGTGGGATGAGCAGTTCTTC. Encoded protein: CASSLGWDEQFF.

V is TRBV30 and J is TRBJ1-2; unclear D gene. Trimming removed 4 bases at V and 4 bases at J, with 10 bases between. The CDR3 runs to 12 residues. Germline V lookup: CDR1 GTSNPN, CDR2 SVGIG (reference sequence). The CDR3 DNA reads TGTGCCTGGAAGGGAGCGGGCTATGGCTACACCTTC. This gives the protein CAWKGAGYGYTF.

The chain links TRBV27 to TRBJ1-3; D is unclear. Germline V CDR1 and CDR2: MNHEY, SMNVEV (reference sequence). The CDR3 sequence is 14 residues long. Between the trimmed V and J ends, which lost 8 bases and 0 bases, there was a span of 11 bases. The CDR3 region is CASQGLSSGNTIYF. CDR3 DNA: TGTGCCAGCCAAGGACTGTCCTCTGGAAACACCATATATTTT.